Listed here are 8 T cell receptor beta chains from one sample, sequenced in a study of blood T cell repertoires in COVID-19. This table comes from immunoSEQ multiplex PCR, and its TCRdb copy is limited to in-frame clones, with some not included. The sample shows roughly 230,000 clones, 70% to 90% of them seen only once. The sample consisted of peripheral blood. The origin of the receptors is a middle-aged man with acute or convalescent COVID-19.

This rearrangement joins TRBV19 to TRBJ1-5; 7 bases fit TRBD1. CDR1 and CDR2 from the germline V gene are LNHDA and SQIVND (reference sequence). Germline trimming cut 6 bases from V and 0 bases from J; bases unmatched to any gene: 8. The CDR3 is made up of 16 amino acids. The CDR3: CASSMGQIYSNQPQHF. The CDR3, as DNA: TGTGCCAGTAGCATGGGACAGATTTATAGCAATCAGCCCCAGCATTTT.

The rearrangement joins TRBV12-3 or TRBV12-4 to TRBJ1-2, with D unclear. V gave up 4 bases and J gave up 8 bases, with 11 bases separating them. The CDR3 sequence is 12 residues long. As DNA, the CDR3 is TGTGCCAGCAGTTGGACTGGACGCGGCTACACCTTC. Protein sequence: CASSWTGRGYTF.

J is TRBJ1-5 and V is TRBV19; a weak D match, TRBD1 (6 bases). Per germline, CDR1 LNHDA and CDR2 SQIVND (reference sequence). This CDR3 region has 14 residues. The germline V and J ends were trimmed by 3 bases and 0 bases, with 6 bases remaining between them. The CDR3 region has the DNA TGTGCCAGTAGTATGGACAGTAGCAATCAGCCCCAGCATTTT. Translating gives CASSMDSSNQPQHF.

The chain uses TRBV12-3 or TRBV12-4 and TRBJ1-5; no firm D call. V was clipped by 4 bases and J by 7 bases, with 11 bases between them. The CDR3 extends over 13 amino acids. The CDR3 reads CASSSEPRQPQHF. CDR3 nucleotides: TGTGCCAGCAGTTCCGAGCCACGCCAGCCCCAGCATTTT.

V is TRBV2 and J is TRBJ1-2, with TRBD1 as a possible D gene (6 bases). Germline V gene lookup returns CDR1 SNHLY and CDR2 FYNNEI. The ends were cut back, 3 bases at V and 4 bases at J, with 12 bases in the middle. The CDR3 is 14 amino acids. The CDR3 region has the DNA TGTGCCAGCAGTGAGACAGGCCCGGCCTATGGCTACACCTTC. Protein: CASSETGPAYGYTF.

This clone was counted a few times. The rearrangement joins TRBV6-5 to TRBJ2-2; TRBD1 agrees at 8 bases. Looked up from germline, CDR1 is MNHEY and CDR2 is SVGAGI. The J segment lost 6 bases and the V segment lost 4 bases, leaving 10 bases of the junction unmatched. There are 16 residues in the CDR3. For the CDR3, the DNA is TGTGCCAGCAGTTCTCTAAGGACAGGGACGGCCGGGGAGCTGTTTTTT. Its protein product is CASSSLRTGTAGELFF.

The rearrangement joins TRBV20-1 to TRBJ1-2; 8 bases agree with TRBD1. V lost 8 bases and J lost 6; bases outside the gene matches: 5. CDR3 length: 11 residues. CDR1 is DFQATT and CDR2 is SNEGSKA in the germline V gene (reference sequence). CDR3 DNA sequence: TGCAGTTCCGGGACAGGCGATGGCTACACCTTC. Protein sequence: CSSGTGDGYTF.

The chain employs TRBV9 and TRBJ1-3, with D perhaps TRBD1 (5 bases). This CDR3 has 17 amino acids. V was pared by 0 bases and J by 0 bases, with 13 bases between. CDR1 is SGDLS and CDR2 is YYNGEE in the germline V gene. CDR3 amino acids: CASSVAIREGSGNTIYF. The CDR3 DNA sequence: TGTGCCAGCAGCGTAGCCATCAGGGAAGGCTCTGGAAACACCATATATTTT.